These 9 T cell receptor beta chains came from one sample sequenced in a study of shared clonotypes between healthy human individuals. Clones were read by immunoSEQ multiplex PCR, and TCRdb kept only the in-frame ones, dropping some. The sample holds roughly 2.5 million clones, 85% to 95% seen once. Sample: naive CD4+ T cells sorted from blood. The subset: CD45RA+ positively selected. Every receptor here comes from a man aged 18 to 30 in good health.

Only one count was recorded for this clone. The genes are TRBV6-1 and TRBJ2-7, with D perhaps matching TRBD2 (5 bases). V lost 10 bases and J lost 2, with 15 bases in between. The germline gives CDR1 MNHNS, CDR2 SASEGT. There are 13 residues in the CDR3. CDR3: CATGPGGPYEQYF. Here the CDR3 DNA reads TGTGCCACCGGACCTGGAGGTCCCTACGAGCAGTACTTC.

This sequence joins TRBV9 and TRBJ1-1, with D unresolved. V lost 4 bases to trimming and J lost 8 bases, with 18 bases between them. This CDR3 has 14 amino acids. From germline, CDR1 is SGDLS and CDR2 YYNGEE. The CDR3 here is CASSPRSILGEAFF. The DNA for the CDR3 is TGTGCCAGCAGCCCCCGAAGCATTTTAGGGGAAGCTTTCTTT.

V gene TRBV30 combines with J gene TRBJ1-4, with 7 bases aligning to TRBD1. This CDR3 has 13 amino acids. The germline V gene has CDR1 GTSNPN and CDR2 SVGIG (reference sequence). Unmatched junction bases numbered 5, after V lost 2 bases and J lost 8 bases. CDR3 residues: CAWSIWTGEKLFF. The CDR3 DNA is TGTGCCTGGAGTATTTGGACAGGCGAAAAACTGTTTTTT.

The chain employs TRBV6-1 and TRBJ2-5, with unresolved D. Trimming took 4 bases from V and 3 from J, leaving 9 bases between them. Per germline, CDR1 MNHNS and CDR2 SASEGT. This CDR3 has 13 residues. The DNA of the CDR3 is TGTGCCAGCAGTGTGCACAGAAAAGAGACCCAGTACTTC. Translated, it gives CASSVHRKETQYF.

On this clone: The same CDR3 is also encoded by other DNA sequences in this sample. As DNA, the CDR3 is TGTGCCAGCAGTGTTAACACTGAAGCTTTCTTT. Its protein product is CASSVNTEAFF. The rearrangement uses TRBV6-6 and TRBJ1-1; D not resolved. Germline V gene data show CDR1 as MNHNY and CDR2 as SVGAGI (reference sequence). The CDR3 sequence is 11 residues long. Deletions cut 5 bases from V and 2 bases from J, with 3 bases between.

The rearrangement links TRBV5-1 to TRBJ2-7, with TRBD2 matching 11 bases. Trimming took 5 bases from V and 2 from J; bases not matched to a gene: 6. This CDR3 has 15 residues. Germline V gene lookup returns CDR1 SGHRS and CDR2 YFSETQ. CDR3 in DNA: TGCGCCAGCAGACAAGGGACTAGCGGAACCTACGAGCAGTACTTC. The encoded protein is CASRQGTSGTYEQYF.

The chain combines TRBV30 with TRBJ1-3; no clear D. Looked up from germline, CDR1 is GTSNPN and CDR2 is SVGIG (reference sequence). Trimming left V 1 base short and J 2 bases short, with 6 bases between. The CDR3 is made up of 13 amino acids. The CDR3 DNA is TGTGCCTGGAGTGGGATCCCTGGAAACACCATATATTTT. It yields the protein CAWSGIPGNTIYF.

J is TRBJ1-2 and V is TRBV28; TRBD1 aligns across 9 bases. This CDR3 spans 18 amino acids. The germline gives CDR1 MDHEN, CDR2 SYDVKM. The trim removed 1 base at V and 5 bases at J, leaving 14 bases unmatched. As DNA, the CDR3 is TGTGCCAGCAGTTTATCCCGGACAGGGGTTGGGGTCGTATATGGCTACACCTTC. Protein product: CASSLSRTGVGVVYGYTF.

The chain's CDR3 is CASRVSGDEQYF. Written as DNA, the CDR3 is TGTGCCAGCAGGGTGTCAGGCGACGAGCAGTACTTC. V gene TRBV2 combines with J gene TRBJ2-7, with D unresolved. Germline CDR1 reads SNHLY; CDR2 reads FYNNEI. Trimming shortened V by 6 bases and J by 5 bases, and 11 bases separated the two germline ends. The CDR3 is 12 residues long.